Sequencing of this T cell receptor beta chain was carried out in a study of T cells in Graves' hyperthyroidism and ophthalmopathy. Trimming took 4 bases from V and 0 from J; bases not matched to a gene: 2. The CDR3 length is 14 residues. Germline CDR1 and CDR2: DFQATT and SNEGSKA (reference sequence). The table lists this clonotype with a few counts. RNA transcripts gave rise to amplified TCR beta CDR3 regions. A set of HTBI primers served as the primers for a first-round RT-PCR of the TCR CDR3. TCRdb independently ran MiXCR on the multiplex PCR reads; one entry per CDR3 protein. The sample holds 300,000 to 450,000 distinct CDR3 sequences; about 16% are singletons and the top ten take roughly 33%.

The chain joins TRBV20-1 to TRBJ2-1; TRBD1 agrees at 8 bases. Sequencing used blood. The clonotype was recovered from a woman aged 25 to 39 with Graves' hyperthyroidism. The CDR3 is CSAKTGDSYNEQFF. DNA of the CDR3: TGCAGTGCTAAGACAGGGGACTCCTACAATGAGCAGTTCTTC.